This T cell receptor beta chain comes out of a study of CD8+ T cells in alopecia areata. Indicated treatment: oral pan-JAK inhibitor, 5-10 mg twice daily. RNA extraction was followed by reverse transcription into cDNA, which acted as the sequencing template. Produced via immunoSEQ multiplex PCR; TCRdb's table is partial and in-frame only. This sample yields about 110,000 clones, of which about 59% are seen a single time; 12% belongs to the top ten. The source material was CD8+ T cells sorted from blood, sampled at week 24, from a patient treated with tofacitinib. The receptor was derived from a human donor with alopecia areata.

CDR3 bases: TGTGCCAGCAGTCCGTGGGACACCTCCTACGAGCAGTACTTC. Translating it yields CASSPWDTSYEQYF. The chain combines TRBV27 with TRBJ2-7; a possible D gene is TRBD1 (6 bases). The CDR3 is 14 residues long. CDR1 is MNHEY and CDR2 is SMNVEV in the germline V gene (reference sequence). V gave up 5 bases and J gave up 0 bases, with 11 bases separating them.